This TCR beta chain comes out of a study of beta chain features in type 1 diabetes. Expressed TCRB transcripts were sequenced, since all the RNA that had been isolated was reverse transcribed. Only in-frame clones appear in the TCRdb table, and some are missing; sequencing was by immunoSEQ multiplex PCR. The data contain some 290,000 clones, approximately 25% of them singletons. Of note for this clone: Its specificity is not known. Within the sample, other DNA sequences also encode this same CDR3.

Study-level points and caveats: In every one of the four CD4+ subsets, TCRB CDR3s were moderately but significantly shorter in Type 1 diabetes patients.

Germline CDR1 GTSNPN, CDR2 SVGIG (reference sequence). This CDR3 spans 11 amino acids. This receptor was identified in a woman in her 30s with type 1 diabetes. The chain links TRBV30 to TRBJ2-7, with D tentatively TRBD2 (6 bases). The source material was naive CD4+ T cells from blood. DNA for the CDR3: TGTATGGGGGAGGCCCTATACGAGCAGTACTTC. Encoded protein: CMGEALYEQYF.